This TCR beta chain was observed in a study of blood T cell repertoires in COVID-19. TCRdb keeps only in-frame clones here, not all; method: immunoSEQ multiplex PCR. The repertoire includes just over 70,000 clones, under 90% of them detected once, and over 15% sits in the top ten. There are 15 residues in the CDR3. Germline V gene lookup returns CDR1 SGHTA and CDR2 FQGNSA. V was pared by 3 bases and J by 7 bases, with 9 bases of the junction left unmatched. This clone has just one count. This sequence joins TRBV7-2 and TRBJ2-7; TRBD1 matches at 10 bases. Sequences were obtained from peripheral blood. The receptor comes from a man aged 70-80 years who had recovered from COVID-19. The CDR3 loop reads CASSLAGTGAGEQYF. As DNA, the CDR3 is TGTGCCAGCAGCTTGGCCGGGACAGGGGCCGGGGAGCAGTACTTC.